This T cell receptor (beta chain) stems from a study of shared clonotypes between healthy human individuals. Repertoires were generated with immunoSEQ multiplex PCR, while TCRdb's copy carries only in-frame clones and drops some. This sample has around 2.1 million clones, with under 95% found just once. V shed 3 bases and J shed 0 bases, with 10 bases lying between them. The length of the CDR3 is 15 residues. The germline V gene encodes CDR1 SGDLS and CDR2 YYNGEE. It was CD45RO-negative cells, positively selected for CCR7, that made up naive CD8 cells, with terminally differentiated effector memory CD45RA+ cells excluded.

The sequence was obtained from a young man in good health. Some clones in this sample may be carry-over from other donors' samples. The chain has TRBV9 and TRBJ1-5; no firm D call. The material sequenced was naive CD8+ T cells from PBMCs. The CDR3 nucleotides read TGTGCCAGCAGCGCTTCCGACGGTAGCAATCAGCCCCAGCATTTT. This gives the protein CASSASDGSNQPQHF.